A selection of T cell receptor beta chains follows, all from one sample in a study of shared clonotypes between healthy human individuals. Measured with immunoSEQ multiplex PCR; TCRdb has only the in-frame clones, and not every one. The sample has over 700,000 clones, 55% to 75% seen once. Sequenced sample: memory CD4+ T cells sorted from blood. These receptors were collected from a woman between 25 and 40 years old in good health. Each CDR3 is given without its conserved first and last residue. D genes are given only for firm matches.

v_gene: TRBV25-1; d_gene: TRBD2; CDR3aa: ASSERAGVSHEQY
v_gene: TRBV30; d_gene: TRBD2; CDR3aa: ALTGLAGETQY
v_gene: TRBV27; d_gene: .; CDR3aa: ASSPWGIEETQY
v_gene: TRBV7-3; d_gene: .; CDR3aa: ASSLRLVTDTQY
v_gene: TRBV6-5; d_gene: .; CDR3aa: ASTERKAPYGYT
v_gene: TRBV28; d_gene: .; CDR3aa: ASSPGMVGDGYT
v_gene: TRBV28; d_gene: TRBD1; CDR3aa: ASSPRQGKNIQY
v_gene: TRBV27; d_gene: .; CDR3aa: ASSLSGHEQPQH
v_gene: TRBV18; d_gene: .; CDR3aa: ASSPLSQNQETQY
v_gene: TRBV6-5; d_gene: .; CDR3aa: ASSYGRKNQPQH
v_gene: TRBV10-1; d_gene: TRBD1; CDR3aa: ASRQGLHTEAF
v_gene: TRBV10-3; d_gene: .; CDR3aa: AISEEGGQGTRGIEQY
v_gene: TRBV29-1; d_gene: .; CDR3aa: SVTPGAGGAYEQY
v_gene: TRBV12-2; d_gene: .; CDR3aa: ASRPRSIGANQPQH
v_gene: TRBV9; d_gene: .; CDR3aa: ASSVARLDNEQF
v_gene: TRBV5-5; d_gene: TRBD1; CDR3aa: ASRSPGQGIHEQY
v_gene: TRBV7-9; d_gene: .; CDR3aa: ASSLTSSSDLLSNEQF
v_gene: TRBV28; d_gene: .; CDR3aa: ASSLVRARVHGYT
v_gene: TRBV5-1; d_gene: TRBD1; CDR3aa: ASSVDRGDEKLF
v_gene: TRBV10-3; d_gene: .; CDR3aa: AISGTSISRLTGELF
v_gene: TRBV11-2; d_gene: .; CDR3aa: ASSLSPGAGTDTQY
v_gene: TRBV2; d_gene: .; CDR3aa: ASSEAVEPQH
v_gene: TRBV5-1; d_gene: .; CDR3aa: ASSSSRGGPMNTEAF
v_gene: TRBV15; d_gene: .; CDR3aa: ATSRERTGYEQY
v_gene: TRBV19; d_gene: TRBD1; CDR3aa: ASSIPGQGRSYNEQF
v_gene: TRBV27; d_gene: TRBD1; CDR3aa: ASSQGDPGAQH
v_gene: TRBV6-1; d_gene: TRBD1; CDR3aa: ASSGTGGTNEKLF
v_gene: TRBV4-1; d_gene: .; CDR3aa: ASSQKELTPSYGYT
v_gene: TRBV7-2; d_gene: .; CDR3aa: ASSTLGLASGANVLT
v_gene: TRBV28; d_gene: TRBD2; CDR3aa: ASSFGGGSYEQY
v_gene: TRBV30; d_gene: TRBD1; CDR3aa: AWGRQGATEAF
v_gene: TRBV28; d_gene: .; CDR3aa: ASSGDSGHGYGYT
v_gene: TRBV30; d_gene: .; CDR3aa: AWSVSGFQPQH
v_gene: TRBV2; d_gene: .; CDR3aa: ASNTREDYT
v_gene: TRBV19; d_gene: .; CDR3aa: ASSIKSVGGAGRTQY
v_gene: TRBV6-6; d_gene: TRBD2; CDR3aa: ASQTEYAGDAQY
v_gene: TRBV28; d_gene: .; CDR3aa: ASSFVGRGSGNTIY